Listed below are T cell receptor beta chains from one sample, sequenced in a study of OX40 agonist ivuxolimab in advanced cancers. Assay used: immunoSEQ multiplex PCR; TCRdb lists only in-frame clones, some missing. The repertoire holds approximately 70,000 clones, with around 88% as singletons. The sample here was CD4+ or CD8+ T cells sorted from blood, taken in a trial of the OX40 agonist ivuxolimab. These receptors were obtained from an adult with an advanced solid tumor such as melanoma, head and neck, liver or kidney cancer. CDR3s include the opening cysteine and the closing phenylalanine or tryptophan. A D gene is named only where the DNA matches it firmly. Clone size, where shown, is once, few, many, or a class for clones that have expanded.

TRBJ1-1 | TRBV5-1 | NA | NA | 14 | TGCGCCAGCAGCTTGGAGGGAGGGGGGACTGAAGCTTTCTTT | CASSLEGGGTEAFF
TRBJ1-5 | TRBV18 | NA | NA | 16 | TGTGCCAGCTCACCGGGTGGTTTTTATAGCAATCAGCCCCAGCATTTT | CASSPGGFYSNQPQHF
TRBJ1-2 | TRBV4-1 | few | NA | 13 | TGCGCCAGCAGCCAAACCGGGATCTATGGCTACACCTTC | CASSQTGIYGYTF
TRBJ1-2 | TRBV6-5 | NA | NA | 13 | TGTGCCAGCAAGAAGACAGGCCTCTATGGCTACACCTTC | CASKKTGLYGYTF
TRBJ1-1 | TRBV11-2 | NA | NA | 13 | TGTGCCAGCAGCATAGATCCGAACACTGAAGCTTTCTTT | CASSIDPNTEAFF
TRBJ2-3 | TRBV13 | few | NA | 16 | TGTGCCAGCAGCTCTACAGGGTTGGGGGGAGCGGATACGCAGTATTTT | CASSSTGLGGADTQYF
TRBJ2-1 | TRBV6-5 | NA | NA | 15 | TGTGCCAGCAGCCGTGACAGAGTCATGGGCAATGAGCAGTTCTTC | CASSRDRVMGNEQFF
TRBJ1-5 | TRBV4-1 | NA | TRBD1 | 15 | TGCGCCAGCAGCCAAGTTAACAGGGGGCATCAGCCCCAGCATTTT | CASSQVNRGHQPQHF
TRBJ2-5 | TRBV19 | NA | TRBD1 | 16 | TGTGCCAGTAGTATAGAGTGGGTCACAGGGGAAGAGACCCAGTACTTC | CASSIEWVTGEETQYF
TRBJ2-2 | TRBV6-5 | NA | TRBD1 | 14 | TGTGCCAGCAGTTCCGGACAGGGGACCGGGGAGCTGTTTTTT | CASSSGQGTGELFF
TRBJ2-3 | TRBV29-1 | NA | NA | 14 | TGCAGCGTTGAATTTGGGCAGCGTGGAGATACGCAGTATTTT | CSVEFGQRGDTQYF
TRBJ1-1 | TRBV5-4 | NA | NA | 15 | TGTGCCAGCAGCCTCCCACAAACCATGAACACTGAAGCTTTCTTT | CASSLPQTMNTEAFF
TRBJ2-5 | TRBV27 | NA | NA | 14 | TGTGCCAGCAGAGTTCGGTGGAACGAAGAGACCCAGTACTTC | CASRVRWNEETQYF
TRBJ1-6 | TRBV5-4 | NA | NA | 16 | TGTGCCAGCAGCTTTGGGGGGTCGGGGATTAATTCACCCCTCCACTTT | CASSFGGSGINSPLHF
TRBJ2-1 | TRBV6-6 | few | NA | 15 | TGTGCCAGCAGTTACGACCGGGCCAGCTACAATGAGCAGTTCTTC | CASSYDRASYNEQFF
TRBJ1-1 | TRBV10-3 | NA | NA | 13 | TGTGCCATCAGTGATGACAGGAGCACTGAAGCTTTCTTT | CAISDDRSTEAFF
TRBJ2-5 | TRBV9 | NA | TRBD2 | 17 | TGTGCCAGCAGCGTAGGTCTCCTAGCGGGGACTCAAGAGACCCAGTACTTC | CASSVGLLAGTQETQYF
TRBJ2-1 | TRBV6-1 | NA | NA | 14 | TGTGCCAGCAAAGAGGACCCCGTCGATAATGAGCAGTTCTTC | CASKEDPVDNEQFF
TRBJ2-1 | TRBV5-1 | NA | NA | 13 | TGCGCCAGCAGCGGGACGGGTTACAATGAGCAGTTCTTC | CASSGTGYNEQFF
TRBJ2-7 | TRBV6-5 | NA | NA | 14 | TGTGCCAGCAGGATTCTCCGGACAGCGCCCGAGCAGTACTTC | CASRILRTAPEQYF
TRBJ1-5 | TRBV11-2 | few | NA | 14 | TGTGCCAGCAGCTTAGGACCTTGGGCCCGGCCCCAGCATTTT | CASSLGPWARPQHF
TRBJ2-1 | TRBV19 | NA | TRBD1 | 14 | TGTGCCAGTAGTACCCAGGGGGCGCATAATGAGCAGTTCTTC | CASSTQGAHNEQFF
TRBJ2-5 | TRBV2 | NA | NA | 14 | TGTGCCAGCAGTGAACAGGGATTCCGGGAGACCCAGTACTTC | CASSEQGFRETQYF
TRBJ1-2 | TRBV6-1 | NA | NA | 15 | TGTGCCAGCAGCCTCCAAGGGGGAGTTAACTATGGCTACACCTTC | CASSLQGGVNYGYTF
TRBJ1-5 | TRBV7-9 | few | NA | 14 | TGTGCCAGCAGCTTAGCCAGCAGCAATCAGCCCCAGCATTTT | CASSLASSNQPQHF
TRBJ1-1 | TRBV18 | NA | TRBD1 | 16 | TGTGCCAGCTCACCAGCCCAGGACAGGGTTAGCGATAAAGCTTTCTTT | CASSPAQDRVSDKAFF
TRBJ1-2 | TRBV6-1 | once | TRBD1 | 15 | TGTGCCAGCAGAACTGGACAGGAGTATAACTATGGCTACACCTTC | CASRTGQEYNYGYTF
TRBJ2-5 | TRBV29-1 | NA | TRBD1 | 15 | TGCAGCGTTGTAAGGATCGGACAGGGGGCCGAGACCCAGTACTTC | CSVVRIGQGAETQYF
TRBJ2-1 | TRBV4-1 | NA | TRBD1 | 15 | TGCGCCAGCAGCCTCCGGGACAGGGGTGTGGATGAGCAGTTCTTC | CASSLRDRGVDEQFF
TRBJ2-3 | TRBV19 | NA | TRBD2 | 15 | TGTGCCAGTAGTCTAGCGGGGGCCCGCACAGATACGCAGTATTTT | CASSLAGARTDTQYF
TRBJ2-2 | TRBV7-9 | NA | NA | 14 | TGTGCCAGCAGCTTAGCCCGAAGCACCGGGGAGCTGTTTTTT | CASSLARSTGELFF
TRBJ1-2 | TRBV15 | NA | NA | 14 | TGTGCCACCAGCAGAGAGTCTAACGCCTATGGCTACACCTTC | CATSRESNAYGYTF
TRBJ1-2 | TRBV19 | NA | NA | 14 | TGTGCCAGTAGTACCCCACGTGAGGCGGAGGGCTACACCTTC | CASSTPREAEGYTF